One and the same sample provided the 22 T cell receptor beta chains below, sequenced in a study of shared clonotypes between healthy human individuals. Profiling relied on immunoSEQ multiplex PCR, and the TCRdb table lists in-frame clones only, not all of them. The data show fewer than 600,000 clones, around 79% seen once. The sample consisted of PBMCs. These receptors originate from a woman in her thirties or forties in good health. Some clones in this sample may be carry-over from other donors' samples.

The chain combines TRBV4-2 with TRBJ2-1; 8 bases align to TRBD2. Germline trimming cut 4 bases from V and 2 bases from J; bases unmatched to any gene: 22. The V gene's germline CDR1 is LGHNA and CDR2 YNFKEQ. The CDR3 has 21 amino acids. The CDR3 coding sequence is TGTGCCAGCAGCCCAGCAGGCCCTACTAGCGGCCGAAGGGTAACCTACAATGAGCAGTTCTTC. Its translation: CASSPAGPTSGRRVTYNEQFF.

This clone occurred many times. The V gene is TRBV30, the J gene TRBJ2-1; TRBD2 might be the D (6 bases). V lost 2 bases, J lost 6 bases, and 11 bases lay in between. Germline CDR1 is GTSNPN and CDR2 is SVGIG (reference sequence). The CDR3 covers 13 residues. The CDR3 DNA reads TGTGCCTGGAGTATTACTAGCTCCAATGAGCAGTTCTTC. Protein product: CAWSITSSNEQFF.

This clone has only one observation. The chain joins TRBV28 to TRBJ2-7; 8 nucleotides line up with TRBD2. Germline V CDR1 and CDR2: MDHEN, SYDVKM. The V segment lost 4 bases and the J segment 3 bases; nucleotides outside the gene matches: 5. CDR3 length: 14 residues. CDR3 protein: CASSSVAGFYEQYF. The DNA of the CDR3 is TGTGCCAGCAGTTCAGTAGCGGGATTCTACGAGCAGTACTTC.

The chain employs TRBV7-6 and TRBJ2-2; 9 bases fit TRBD2. Trimming removed 5 bases from V and 0 bases from J; junction bases left unmatched: 10. Germline CDR1 reads SGHVS; CDR2 reads FNYEAQ. The CDR3 loop spans 18 amino acids. The chain's CDR3 is CASSGRGLAKTNTGELFF. The CDR3, as DNA: TGTGCCAGCAGCGGGAGGGGACTAGCAAAAACGAACACCGGGGAGCTGTTTTTT.

V gene TRBV7-9 combines with J gene TRBJ1-3; 9 bases are a match to TRBD1. CDR3 length: 16 amino acids. With V trimmed by 5 bases and J by 0 bases, 5 bases remained unmatched. Looked up from germline, CDR1 is SEHNR and CDR2 is FQNEAQ (reference sequence). The DNA for the CDR3 is TGTGCCAGCAGCCCGACAGGGGGTCTCTCTGGAAACACCATATATTTT. Encoded protein: CASSPTGGLSGNTIYF.

The rearrangement links TRBV4-2 to TRBJ1-4; 7 nucleotides align to TRBD1. CDR3 length: 15 residues. Per germline, CDR1 LGHNA and CDR2 YNFKEQ. Trimming took 4 bases from V and 8 from J; bases not matched to a gene: 10. This CDR3 is CASSPPTGIGEKLFF. As DNA, the CDR3 is TGTGCCAGCAGCCCCCCGACAGGGATCGGGGAAAAACTGTTTTTT.

The chain has TRBV2 and TRBJ2-5, with 8 bases matching TRBD2. The DNA end is a closer match to TRBJ2-7, so the J assignment may be wrong. The CDR3 length is 14 residues. Germline CDR1 SNHLY, CDR2 FYNNEI. The CDR3 DNA is TGTGCCAGCAGTGTGGTTAGCGGGGAGTACGAGCAGTACTTC. Translation gives CASSVVSGEYEQYF.

In DNA, the CDR3 is TGTGCCAGCAGCCCCGGGACAGGGTCCTATAGCAATCAGCCCCAGCATTTT. As protein: CASSPGTGSYSNQPQHF. The V and J genes are TRBV9 and TRBJ1-5; 9 bases match TRBD1. The length of the CDR3 is 17 residues. V lost 4 bases and J lost 0; bases outside the gene matches: 8. In germline, CDR1 is SGDLS, CDR2 YYNGEE.

The J gene is TRBJ2-2, the V gene TRBV9, with 8 positions matching TRBD1. Per germline, CDR1 SGDLS and CDR2 YYNGEE. J was trimmed by 4 bases and V by 10 bases; bases with no gene match: 12. The CDR3 is 15 amino acids. CDR3 DNA: TGTGCCTCGGGTCGGCAGGGGGCGGCCACCGGGGAGCTGTTTTTT. Translated: CASGRQGAATGELFF.

The rearrangement uses TRBV5-1 and TRBJ2-2, with a possible D match to TRBD2 (5 bases). The V end was cut by 4 bases, the J end by 4 bases, with 8 bases between. CDR3 length equals 13 residues. In germline, CDR1 is SGHRS, CDR2 YFSETQ. The CDR3 here is CASSPGGTGELFF. CDR3 sequence (DNA): TGCGCCAGCAGCCCAGGAGGCACCGGGGAGCTGTTTTTT.

This clone was recorded once. The V gene is TRBV27, the J gene TRBJ1-1; D not resolved. The germline CDR1 and CDR2 sequences are MNHEY and SMNVEV (reference sequence). V shed 0 bases and J shed 5 bases, with 10 bases lying between them. The CDR3 contains 14 residues. The CDR3 nucleotides read TGTGCCAGCAGTTTATCGACACTTGGAACTGAAGCTTTCTTT. Translating gives CASSLSTLGTEAFF.

This clone was counted ten times or more. The V and J genes are TRBV5-1 and TRBJ2-2; D gene ambiguous. The CDR3 has 15 residues. CDR1 SGHRS and CDR2 YFSETQ come from the germline V gene. With 0 bases removed from V and 2 bases from J, the gap between germline ends came to 8 bases. CDR3 bases: TGCGCCAGCAGCTTGGGTGTTGGCAACACCGGGGAGCTGTTTTTT. As protein: CASSLGVGNTGELFF.

This chain uses TRBV7-8 with TRBJ2-1, with no clear D. V was trimmed by 1 base and J by 7 bases, leaving 17 bases between them. Germline CDR1 reads SGHVS; CDR2 reads FQNEAQ. The CDR3 spans 16 residues. CDR3 sequence (DNA): TGTGCCAGCAGCTTAGTCGGGCAGGTGGGTAAGAATGAGCAGTTCTTC. Translated: CASSLVGQVGKNEQFF.

This clone was seen more than once but under ten times. The J gene is TRBJ2-2, the V gene TRBV5-5, with a tentative D call TRBD1 (5 bases). V lost 1 base and J lost 4, with 11 bases in between. This CDR3 has 15 residues. Germline V gene data show CDR1 as SGHKS and CDR2 as YYEKEE (reference sequence). Here the CDR3 DNA reads TGTGCCAGCAGCTTGCGTCAGGGCGGCACCGGGGAGCTGTTTTTT. It codes for CASSLRQGGTGELFF.

The J gene is TRBJ1-1, the V gene TRBV6-1, with 7 positions matching TRBD1. CDR3 length: 14 amino acids. V lost 6 bases to trimming and J lost 0 bases; unmatched junction nucleotides: 4. The germline V gene encodes CDR1 MNHNS and CDR2 SASEGT. CDR3: CASRSGGMNTEAFF. DNA of the CDR3: TGTGCCAGCAGGTCAGGGGGAATGAACACTGAAGCTTTCTTT.

V is TRBV21-1 and J is TRBJ1-4; the table's D call TRBD1 went unverified against the DNA. TRBV21-1 is tagged as a pseudogene. There are 14 residues in the CDR3. Written as DNA, the CDR3 is TGTGCCAGCAGCTTCTACAGGGCCGGTGAAAAACTGTTTTTT. This encodes CASSFYRAGEKLFF.

The CDR3 loop reads CASSVSGRALFPGELFF. The CDR3 DNA follows: TGCGCCAGCAGCGTTAGCGGGAGGGCCCTGTTTCCCGGGGAGCTGTTTTTT. The rearrangement joins TRBV10-2 to TRBJ2-2, with 11 bases aligning to TRBD2. In germline, CDR1 is WSHSY, CDR2 SAAADI. The CDR3 totals 17 residues. J lost 6 bases, V lost 6 bases, and 12 bases had no gene match.

The gene calls are TRBV2 and TRBJ2-7, with a weak D call TRBD2 (7 bases). The germline V gene has CDR1 SNHLY and CDR2 FYNNEI. V gave up 7 bases and J gave up 1 base, with 14 bases separating them. CDR3 length: 14 residues. CDR3 sequence: CASNWRGLSYEQYF. The CDR3 nucleotides read TGTGCCAGCAACTGGCGGGGGCTTTCCTACGAGCAGTACTTC. The variable domain in full, with the rest retrieved from reference TRBV2 and TRBJ2-7, is EPEVTQTPSHQVTQMGQEVILRCVPISNHLYFYWYRQILGQKVEFLVSFYNNEISEKSEIFDDQFSVERPDGSNFTLKIRSTKLEDSAMYFCASNWRGLSYEQYFGPGTRLTVT.

V usage is TRBV18 and J usage is TRBJ1-4; TRBD1 agrees at 9 bases. The ends lost 4 bases at V and 8 bases at J; junction bases unmatched: 11. The CDR3 is 16 amino acids. Germline values: CDR1 KGHSH, CDR2 LQKENI. The CDR3 region has the DNA TGTGCCAGCTCACGGGACAGGGAAGACGTCGGAGAAAAACTGTTTTTT. It encodes CASSRDREDVGEKLFF. The variable domain in full, with the rest retrieved from reference TRBV18 and TRBJ1-4, is NAGVMQNPRHLVRRRGQEARLRCSPMKGHSHVYWYRQLPEEGLKFMVYLQKENIIDESGMPKERFSAEFPKEGPSILRIQQVVRGDSAAYFCASSRDREDVGEKLFFGSGTQLSVL.

This sequence joins TRBV2 and TRBJ2-2, with 10 bases matching TRBD1. The CDR3 contains 15 residues. V lost 5 bases to trimming and J lost 7 bases; unmatched junction nucleotides: 7. The germline V gene encodes CDR1 SNHLY and CDR2 FYNNEI. The CDR3 sequence: CASSTGQGRGGELFF. The CDR3 DNA reads as TGTGCCAGCAGTACGGGACAGGGGCGGGGCGGGGAGCTGTTTTTT.

The CDR3 DNA follows: TGTGCCAGCAGCTTGACAGTAACTGGGGCCAACGTCCTGACTTTC. Translating it yields CASSLTVTGANVLTF. This chain links TRBV7-3 with TRBJ2-6; possible D gene TRBD1, 5 bases. In germline, CDR1 is SGHTA, CDR2 FQGTGA. This CDR3 is built from 15 residues. Trimming removed 3 bases at V and 2 bases at J, with 8 bases between.

This clone was seen more than once but under ten times. This chain links TRBV5-6 with TRBJ2-1; 7 nucleotides align to TRBD1. The CDR3 is 15 amino acids. CDR1 and CDR2 (germline): SGHDT, YYEEEE. V gave up 2 bases and J gave up 4 bases; unmatched junction bases: 6. DNA of the CDR3: TGTGCCAGCAGCTTAGCCGGGACAGCATACAATGAGCAGTTCTTC. Amino acid sequence: CASSLAGTAYNEQFF.